Listed here is a single TCR beta chain. The ends lost 0 bases at V and 6 bases at J; junction bases unmatched: 7. This CDR3 is built from 16 residues. Per germline, CDR1 MRHNA and CDR2 SNTAGT. A multiplex PCR was run with 60 Vbeta primers and 13 Jbeta primers. Sequencing was performed with immunoSEQ multiplex PCR; in TCRdb, only in-frame clones are kept and a portion is missing. The sample includes more than 85,000 clones, roughly 79% of them seen just once. This sample was included in a study of cytomegalovirus exposure and HLA in healthy donors. The specimen sequenced was PBMCs. The chain employs TRBV6-4 and TRBJ2-2; TRBD2 agrees at 7 bases. This sequence was found in a woman aged 30 to 39 in good health and CMV-seronegative. The CDR3 sequence: CASSDSREGPAGELFF. CDR3 in DNA: TGTGCCAGCAGTGACTCGAGGGAGGGCCCGGCCGGGGAGCTGTTTTTT.